This is a list of T cell receptor beta chains from one sample in a study of T cell repertoires in aging, cancer and after chemotherapy. TCRdb re-derived calls from the multiplex PCR reads in MiXCR, one entry per CDR3 protein. The data show some 9,000 distinct CDR3 sequences, with around 50% seen just once and over 20% held by the top ten. Material for sequencing was blood. The receptors were gathered from a human donor in good health. Both conserved end residues are part of each CDR3. Each record gives: J gene, D gene, clone size, V gene, CDR3 protein, CDR3 DNA. A D gene is named only where the DNA matches it firmly. Not every row has a clone size; where given, it reads once, few, many or a size class.

>TRBJ2-7|TRBD1|few|TRBV29-1
CSVITGGAGTYEQYF
TGCAGCGTTATTACAGGGGGAGCAGGGACTTACGAGCAGTACTTC
>TRBJ2-7|NA|few|TRBV19
CASSTGALSYEQYF
TGTGCCAGTAGTACAGGCGCACTCTCCTACGAGCAGTACTTC
>TRBJ1-5|NA|NA|TRBV30
CAWSLTGPEQPQHF
TGTGCCTGGAGTCTTACAGGGCCAGAACAGCCCCAGCATTTT
>TRBJ2-5|NA|NA|TRBV30
CAWSVQQETQYF
TGTGCCTGGAGTGTACAGCAAGAGACCCAGTACTTC
>TRBJ2-7|TRBD2|NA|TRBV18
CASSPRASGSPREQYF
TGTGCCAGCTCACCAAGAGCGAGCGGGAGCCCTCGCGAGCAGTACTTC
>TRBJ2-1|NA|NA|TRBV19
CASSIEVSGAYNEQFF
TGTGCCAGTAGTATAGAAGTAAGTGGAGCCTACAATGAGCAGTTCTTC
>TRBJ2-5|NA|NA|TRBV13
CASSPPNKGVRETQYF
TGTGCCAGCAGCCCCCCTAACAAGGGGGTTCGAGAGACCCAGTACTTC
>TRBJ2-5|NA|few|TRBV30
CAWSRQPQETQYF
TGTGCCTGGAGTCGGCAGCCCCAAGAGACCCAGTACTTC
>TRBJ2-5|TRBD1|NA|TRBV19
CASSIDLLDRGETQYF
TGTGCCAGTAGTATAGATCTATTGGACAGGGGTGAGACCCAGTACTTC
>TRBJ2-1|NA|NA|TRBV20-1
CSARGGGGGRQFF
TGCAGTGCTAGAGGCGGAGGGGGCGGTCGGCAGTTCTTC
>TRBJ2-3|NA|NA|TRBV19
CASSMRGGTDTQYF
TGTGCCAGTAGCATGAGGGGGGGCACAGATACGCAGTATTTT
>TRBJ1-2|TRBD1|once|TRBV6-4
CASSRTGRGNYGYTF
TGTGCCAGCAGTCGGACAGGTCGGGGTAACTATGGCTACACCTTC
>TRBJ1-5|NA|NA|TRBV6-5
CASSNPNQPQHF
TGTGCCAGCAGCAATCCCAATCAGCCCCAGCATTTT
>TRBJ2-3|TRBD1|NA|TRBV5-5
CASSLRTGATDTQYF
TGTGCCAGCAGCTTGAGGACAGGGGCCACAGATACGCAGTATTTT
>TRBJ2-1|NA|NA|TRBV7-6
CASSFEGDEQFF
TGTGCCAGCAGCTTCGAGGGGGATGAGCAGTTCTTC
>TRBJ1-6|NA|NA|TRBV10-3
CAIRSDNSPLHF
TGTGCCATTCGGAGCGATAATTCACCCCTCCACTTT
>TRBJ1-5|NA|NA|TRBV19
CASKRQNSNQPQHF
TGTGCCAGTAAGCGGCAGAATAGCAATCAGCCCCAGCATTTT
>TRBJ2-5|NA|NA|TRBV19
CASSWVGIGTQYF
TGTGCCAGTAGTTGGGTCGGGATCGGGACCCAGTACTTC
>TRBJ2-1|TRBD1|NA|TRBV6-5
CASSQGQGNNEQFF
TGTGCCAGCAGTCAAGGACAGGGGAATAATGAGCAGTTCTTC
>TRBJ2-6|NA|NA|TRBV5-6
CASSFRGISGANVLTF
TGTGCCAGCAGCTTCAGGGGAATCTCTGGGGCCAACGTCCTGACTTTC
>TRBJ2-1|TRBD2|NA|TRBV12-3/TRBV12-4
CASSLGLAGSDEQFF
TGTGCCAGCAGTTTAGGACTAGCGGGGAGTGATGAGCAGTTCTTC
>TRBJ2-2|TRBD2|once|TRBV30
CAWSVRLAGGRNTGELFF
TGTGCCTGGAGTGTAAGACTAGCGGGGGGCCGGAACACCGGGGAGCTGTTTTTT
>TRBJ2-6|NA|NA|TRBV6-5
CASSYGSSGANVLTF
TGTGCCAGCAGTTACGGCAGCTCTGGGGCCAACGTCCTGACTTTC
>TRBJ2-2|NA|few|TRBV6-2/TRBV6-3
CASSYPGDTGELFF
TGTGCCAGCAGTTACCCCGGGGACACCGGGGAGCTGTTTTTT
>TRBJ1-5|NA|few|TRBV12-3/TRBV12-4
CASSYDTHSNQPQHF
TGTGCCAGCAGTTATGACACTCATAGCAATCAGCCCCAGCATTTT
>TRBJ2-7|TRBD2|NA|TRBV12-3/TRBV12-4
CASRKTSGAYEQYF
TGTGCCAGCAGGAAGACTAGCGGGGCCTACGAGCAGTACTTC
>TRBJ1-4|TRBD1|NA|TRBV5-6
CASSPGGTDNEKLFF
TGTGCCAGCAGCCCCGGAGGGACAGATAATGAAAAACTGTTTTTT
>TRBJ1-5|NA|NA|TRBV11-1
CASSLGGAGNQPQHF
TGTGCCAGCAGCTTAGGGGGGGCGGGCAATCAGCCCCAGCATTTT
>TRBJ2-3|NA|NA|TRBV20-1
CSATTLDTQYF
TGCAGTGCTACGACCCTGGATACGCAGTATTTT
>TRBJ2-7|TRBD1|NA|TRBV6-5
CASSYSRTGGHEQYF
TGTGCCAGCAGTTACTCCCGGACAGGGGGCCACGAGCAGTACTTC
>TRBJ2-5|NA|NA|TRBV5-4
CASSPLGLGQETQYF
TGTGCCAGCAGCCCTTTAGGGTTAGGGCAAGAGACCCAGTACTTC
>TRBJ2-1|TRBD2|NA|TRBV18
CASSPVSAGGLSRSNEQFF
TGTGCCAGCTCACCGGTTTCAGCGGGGGGGCTCTCAAGAAGCAATGAGCAGTTCTTC
>TRBJ2-1|NA|NA|TRBV11-1
CASSLVGDEQFF
TGTGCCAGCAGCTTAGTGGGGGATGAGCAGTTCTTC
>TRBJ1-1|NA|NA|TRBV7-2
CASSSTSNTEAFF
TGTGCCAGCAGCTCCACGAGTAACACTGAAGCTTTCTTT
>TRBJ2-1|TRBD2|NA|TRBV5-4
CASGLAGGGEQFF
TGTGCCAGCGGCCTAGCGGGAGGTGGGGAGCAGTTCTTC
>TRBJ1-1|TRBD1|NA|TRBV10-3
CAISKTGEIGEAFF
TGTGCCATCAGTAAGACAGGGGAGATCGGTGAAGCTTTCTTT
>TRBJ2-1|TRBD2|NA|TRBV4-3
CASSYLAGGSYNEQFF
TGCGCCAGCAGCTACCTAGCGGGAGGTTCCTACAATGAGCAGTTCTTC